Each of the 2 T cell receptor beta chains below was sequenced from the same sample in a study of cytomegalovirus exposure and HLA in healthy donors. The study ran its PCR with 60 Vbeta and 13 Jbeta primers. Profiling relied on immunoSEQ multiplex PCR, and the TCRdb table lists in-frame clones only, not all of them. The data show 130,000 to 150,000 clones, with approximately 80% seen just once and about 2.9% held by the top ten. The specimen sequenced was PBMCs. Every receptor here comes from a female donor in good health and CMV-seronegative.

This chain connects TRBV5-1 to TRBJ2-7; perhaps TRBD2 as D (5 bases). There are 14 residues in the CDR3. The germline CDR1 and CDR2 sequences are SGHRS and YFSETQ. V dropped 1 base and J dropped 3 bases, with 11 bases sitting between them. CDR3 coding DNA: TGCGCCAGCAGCTTGACCCGAGGGTACTACGAGCAGTACTTC. This sequence encodes CASSLTRGYYEQYF.

The gene calls are TRBV27 and TRBJ2-7, with TRBD1 matching 8 bases. The CDR3 loop spans 15 amino acids. The ends lost 4 bases at V and 5 bases at J; junction bases unmatched: 10. The V gene's germline CDR1 is MNHEY and CDR2 SMNVEV (reference sequence). CDR3 DNA: TGTGCCAGCAGTTGGAGAGGACAGGGCTGGAACGAGCAGTACTTC. Its translation is CASSWRGQGWNEQYF.